This entry lists 31 T cell receptor beta chains sequenced from one sample in a study of beta chain features in type 1 diabetes. Sequencing targeted expressed TCRB transcripts, as all isolated RNA had been reverse transcribed. Profiling relied on immunoSEQ multiplex PCR, and the TCRdb table lists in-frame clones only, not all of them. The sample includes 250,000 or so clones, around 68% of them seen just once. The specimen was naive CD4+ T cells from blood. The source of these receptors is a man aged 25-45 years in good health.

The chain joins TRBV30 to TRBJ2-7; TRBD2 is a possible D gene (5 bases). This CDR3 contains 14 residues. Germline values: CDR1 GTSNPN, CDR2 SVGIG (reference sequence). Trimming removed 0 bases from V and 2 bases from J, with 11 bases in between. In DNA form, the CDR3 reads TGTGCCTGGAGTGTACGGCGGGCTGCCTACGAGCAGTACTTC. It codes for CAWSVRRAAYEQYF.

This rearrangement joins TRBV7-2 to TRBJ2-1, with D uncertain. The CDR3 is 14 amino acids. With 8 bases removed from V and 4 bases from J, the gap between germline ends came to 15 bases. Germline V gene lookup returns CDR1 SGHTA and CDR2 FQGNSA. The CDR3 protein is CASRRSGPYNEQFF. For the CDR3, the DNA is TGTGCCAGCCGTAGGAGTGGCCCTTACAATGAGCAGTTCTTC.

V usage is TRBV6-5 and J usage is TRBJ2-1, with D possibly matching TRBD2 (6 bases). Germline lookup yields CDR1 MNHEY and CDR2 SVGAGI. The CDR3 totals 14 residues. V was shortened by 0 bases and J by 6 bases, with 9 bases between the two germline ends. The CDR3 protein is CASSYSKGGNEQFF. For the CDR3, the DNA is TGTGCCAGCAGTTACTCGAAGGGAGGCAATGAGCAGTTCTTC.

The chain joins TRBV28 to TRBJ2-7; 8 nucleotides line up with TRBD2. The CDR3 contains 15 residues. Losses at the gene ends were 6 bases for V and 5 bases for J; bases not matched to a gene: 12. Germline loops: CDR1 MDHEN, CDR2 SYDVKM. The CDR3 loop reads CASRSGTRKAHEQYF. Written as DNA, the CDR3 is TGTGCCAGCAGGTCCGGGACTAGGAAAGCCCACGAGCAGTACTTC.

This chain connects TRBV29-1 to TRBJ1-3; 7 positions agree with TRBD1. The V and J ends lost 2 bases and 6 bases, in that order; junction bases with no gene match: 4. The germline gives CDR1 SQVTM, CDR2 ANQGSEA. This CDR3 has 13 residues. Written as DNA, the CDR3 is TGCAGCGTTGAACAGGGGGTTGTAAACACCATATATTTT. As protein: CSVEQGVVNTIYF.

The J gene is TRBJ2-1, the V gene TRBV30; 10 nucleotides line up with TRBD1. This CDR3 region has 12 residues. Germline V gene lookup returns CDR1 GTSNPN and CDR2 SVGIG (reference sequence). Losses at the gene ends were 5 bases for V and 7 bases for J; bases not matched to a gene: 2. In nucleotides, the CDR3 is TGTGCCTGGGGGGACAGGGGAAATGAGCAGTTCTTC. This sequence encodes CAWGDRGNEQFF.

The rearrangement uses TRBV25-1 and TRBJ1-2; maybe TRBD1 (6 bases). Trimming cost V 4 bases and J 4 bases, with 13 bases left between them. In germline, CDR1 is MGHDK, CDR2 SYGVNS. The CDR3 covers 14 residues. The CDR3 is CASSAQGRVYGYTF. The CDR3 DNA is TGTGCCAGCAGTGCACAGGGCAGGGTCTATGGCTACACCTTC.

This clone was detected only once. The V and J genes are TRBV14 and TRBJ2-1, with D unresolved. Germline V gives CDR1 SGHDN, CDR2 FVKESK. V lost 4 bases and J 0 bases, leaving 7 bases between the germline ends. The CDR3 totals 14 residues. The CDR3, as DNA: TGTGCCAGCAGCCCGCTCAGCTCCTACAATGAGCAGTTCTTC. Amino acids: CASSPLSSYNEQFF.

CDR3 sequence: CSVETGWGSSYNEQFF. The CDR3 DNA reads TGCAGCGTTGAAACTGGGTGGGGAAGCTCCTACAATGAGCAGTTCTTC. The V gene is TRBV29-1, the J gene TRBJ2-1; no clear D. This CDR3 region has 16 residues. Germline CDR1 and CDR2: SQVTM and ANQGSEA. V was cut by 2 bases and J by 0 bases, with 14 bases left in between.

The V call is TRBV29-1, the J call TRBJ2-1, with D unclear. CDR1 SQVTM and CDR2 ANQGSEA come from the germline V gene. V lost 5 bases and J lost 6, with 14 bases in between. The CDR3 has 13 residues. CDR3 DNA sequence: TGCAGCGTTAAGGGCTTGGCCCCCAATGAGCAGTTCTTC. This translates into CSVKGLAPNEQFF.

In this sample, this clone turned up a few times. The chain links TRBV29-1 to TRBJ1-5; D is unresolved. The germline V and J ends were trimmed by 3 bases and 2 bases, with 2 bases remaining between them. The CDR3 contains 11 residues. Germline V gene lookup returns CDR1 SQVTM and CDR2 ANQGSEA. CDR3 region: CSVDGNQPQHF. CDR3 DNA sequence: TGCAGCGTTGACGGCAATCAGCCCCAGCATTTT.

The chain is built from TRBV7-9 and TRBJ2-7, with D possibly being TRBD1 (6 bases). Germline V gene data show CDR1 as SEHNR and CDR2 as FQNEAQ (reference sequence). This CDR3 spans 16 amino acids. V lost 3 bases to trimming and J lost 2 bases, with 17 bases between them. CDR3 sequence reads: CASSLALQGPTYEQYF. The CDR3, as DNA: TGTGCCAGCAGCTTGGCTTTGCAGGGGCCAACCTACGAGCAGTACTTC.

This clone was observed once. The chain carries TRBV4-1 and TRBJ1-1; D perhaps matches TRBD1 (5 bases). Germline loops: CDR1 MGHRA, CDR2 YSYEKL. V was shortened by 0 bases and J by 8 bases, with 13 bases between the two germline ends. This CDR3 comprises 14 residues. CDR3 coding DNA: TGCGCCAGCAGCCAAGATAAGAGGGGTCAGGAAGCTTTCTTT. Amino acids: CASSQDKRGQEAFF.

V and J are TRBV7-9 and TRBJ1-5, with no clear D. Trimming shortened V by 5 bases and J by 7 bases, and 9 bases separated the two germline ends. This CDR3 is 12 amino acids long. CDR1 SEHNR and CDR2 FQNEAQ come from the germline V gene (reference sequence). The CDR3 loop is CASSQVGQPQHF. The CDR3 DNA is TGTGCCAGCAGCCAAGTAGGGCAGCCCCAGCATTTT.

The V gene is TRBV6-5, the J gene TRBJ1-3; D remains unclear. Germline V gives CDR1 MNHEY, CDR2 SVGAGI. The CDR3 is 11 amino acids. V was trimmed by 5 bases and J by 2 bases, leaving 1 base between them. The CDR3 sequence: CASSTGNTIYF. The DNA for the CDR3 is TGTGCCAGCAGTACTGGAAACACCATATATTTT.

The genes are TRBV18 and TRBJ2-1, with TRBD1 matching 7 bases. The CDR3 runs 15 residues. The J segment lost 4 bases and the V segment lost 4 bases, leaving 7 bases of the junction unmatched. CDR1 is KGHSH, CDR2 LQKENI, per germline. Here the CDR3 DNA reads TGTGCCAGCTCACTCCTCGACAGGGCGTACAATGAGCAGTTCTTC. Translation gives CASSLLDRAYNEQFF.

This clone was seen only once. The rearrangement links TRBV29-1 to TRBJ1-5; 8 bases fit TRBD1. In germline, CDR1 is SQVTM, CDR2 ANQGSEA. V dropped 5 bases and J dropped 3; count of bases not matched to a gene: 6. This CDR3 comprises 14 residues. Here the CDR3 reads CSVQGTGDNQPQHF. In nucleotides, the CDR3 is TGCAGCGTTCAGGGGACAGGAGACAATCAGCCCCAGCATTTT.

The CDR3 coding sequence is TGTGCCTGGAGTCCACGAGATCTTGGGATCGCGAACACCGGGGAGCTGTTTTTT. Its translation is CAWSPRDLGIANTGELFF. This chain connects TRBV30 to TRBJ2-2; D unresolved. Germline V gene lookup returns CDR1 GTSNPN and CDR2 SVGIG (reference sequence). V was pared by 2 bases and J by 0 bases, with 19 bases between. CDR3 size: 18 residues.

The chain combines TRBV5-1 with TRBJ1-2, with D tentatively TRBD1 (5 bases). Germline V gives CDR1 SGHRS, CDR2 YFSETQ. This CDR3 spans 15 amino acids. V lost 4 bases and J 0 bases, leaving 13 bases between the germline ends. In DNA form, the CDR3 reads TGCGCCAGCAGCCCAGGGCAAAGCGCTAACTATGGCTACACCTTC. Translation gives CASSPGQSANYGYTF.

This clone was seen more than once but under ten times. The chain is built from TRBV30 and TRBJ2-2; D remains unclear. CDR3 length: 11 residues. From germline, CDR1 is GTSNPN and CDR2 SVGIG (reference sequence). Trimming shortened V by 4 bases and J by 6 bases, and 6 bases separated the two germline ends. The CDR3 is CAWKLPGELFF. CDR3 in DNA: TGTGCCTGGAAGCTGCCCGGGGAGCTGTTTTTT.

The chain couples TRBV15 to TRBJ2-7, with D perhaps TRBD2 (6 bases). Trimming pared 4 bases from V and 2 bases from J, leaving 21 bases between. The V gene's germline CDR1 is LNHNV and CDR2 YYDKDF (reference sequence). The CDR3 totals 17 residues. CDR3 sequence: CATSTYHVRDLTYEQYF. The CDR3 DNA is TGTGCCACCAGCACTTACCACGTGCGGGACTTGACCTACGAGCAGTACTTC.

This rearrangement joins TRBV4-3 to TRBJ2-7; no clear D gene. Trimming took off 4 bases at V and 2 bases at J, with 15 bases between the two ends. Germline CDR1 is LGHNA and CDR2 is YSLEER. The CDR3 length is 15 residues. The CDR3, as DNA: TGCGCCAGCAGCCCCCTGCGTACTATTCCCTACGAGCAGTACTTC. Protein: CASSPLRTIPYEQYF.

The table lists this clone with a few counts. This chain uses TRBV30 with TRBJ2-5; 8 bases agree with TRBD1. The trim removed 4 bases at V and 5 bases at J, leaving 6 bases unmatched. The CDR3 runs to 13 residues. Looked up from germline, CDR1 is GTSNPN and CDR2 is SVGIG (reference sequence). This chain's CDR3 is CAWNGRGLETQYF. Here the CDR3 DNA reads TGTGCCTGGAATGGCAGGGGGCTGGAGACCCAGTACTTC.

This clone was picked up one time. The gene calls are TRBV30 and TRBJ1-2; TRBD1 matches at 8 bases. CDR1 and CDR2 from the germline V gene are GTSNPN and SVGIG (reference sequence). This CDR3 is 14 amino acids long. With V trimmed by 3 bases and J by 4 bases, 7 bases remained unmatched. CDR3 nucleotide sequence: TGTGCCTGGAGCGGACAGGGAAGAGGCTATGGCTACACCTTC. Protein product: CAWSGQGRGYGYTF.

The chain uses TRBV20-1 and TRBJ1-1; no clear D. Trimming removed 3 bases from V and 11 bases from J, with 10 bases in between. The CDR3 sequence is 10 residues long. Germline lookup yields CDR1 DFQATT and CDR2 SNEGSKA (reference sequence). CDR3 sequence reads: CSASQVWAFF. The CDR3 DNA reads as TGCAGTGCTAGTCAAGTATGGGCTTTCTTT.

The rearrangement uses TRBV5-1 and TRBJ2-1, with a weak D call TRBD1 (5 bases). Germline loops: CDR1 SGHRS, CDR2 YFSETQ. This CDR3 comprises 13 residues. The V end was cut by 3 bases, the J end by 4 bases, with 8 bases between. CDR3 nucleotide sequence: TGCGCCAGCAGCTCAACAGGATACAATGAGCAGTTCTTC. It yields the protein CASSSTGYNEQFF.

This clone was counted once. The genes are TRBV25-1 and TRBJ2-7; D remains unclear. Germline-derived CDR1 and CDR2 are MGHDK and SYGVNS. The length of the CDR3 is 10 residues. Trimming took off 7 bases at V and 3 bases at J, with 4 bases between the two ends. In DNA form, the CDR3 reads TGTGCCAGCAACCTCTACGAGCAGTACTTC. Translating it yields CASNLYEQYF.

This clone appeared a single time. The CDR3 DNA sequence: TGTGCCAGCAGCTTACGGCTAGCGGGAGGCAACTCCTACAATGAGCAGTTCTTC. This encodes CASSLRLAGGNSYNEQFF. The V call is TRBV11-2, the J call TRBJ2-1; 11 bases fit TRBD2. Germline-derived CDR1 and CDR2 are SGHAT and FQNNGV. This CDR3 has 18 residues. The trim removed 2 bases at V and 0 bases at J, leaving 6 bases unmatched. Full variable domain (rest looked up from reference TRBV11-2 and TRBJ2-1): EAGVAQSPRYKIIEKRQSVAFWCNPISGHATLYWYQQILGQGPKLLIQFQNNGVVDDSQLPKDRFSAERLKGVDSTLKIQPAKLEDSAVYLCASSLRLAGGNSYNEQFFGPGTRLTVL.

This clone came up a few times. The rearrangement joins TRBV29-1 to TRBJ2-3; D unclear. This CDR3 contains 13 residues. In germline, CDR1 is SQVTM, CDR2 ANQGSEA. The V and J ends lost 7 bases and 2 bases respectively, with 13 bases between them. In DNA, the CDR3 is TGCAGCGCCGAAGGTGGTAACACAGATACGCAGTATTTT. Its translation is CSAEGGNTDTQYF.

This sequence joins TRBV7-9 and TRBJ1-2; possible D gene TRBD1, 5 bases. The V end lost 3 bases, the J end lost 8 bases, and 10 bases lay between the germline ends. This CDR3 region has 12 residues. The germline V gene has CDR1 SEHNR and CDR2 FQNEAQ (reference sequence). CDR3 DNA: TGTGCCAGCAGCTTTGACAGCTGGGGCTACACCTTC. Protein: CASSFDSWGYTF.

V and J are TRBV30 and TRBJ2-1; D is uncertain. Trimming took off 1 base at V and 9 bases at J, with 10 bases between the two ends. Germline loops: CDR1 GTSNPN, CDR2 SVGIG (reference sequence). The length of the CDR3 is 12 residues. The CDR3 sequence is CAWSALIGEQFF. DNA for the CDR3: TGTGCCTGGAGTGCTCTAATAGGTGAGCAGTTCTTC.